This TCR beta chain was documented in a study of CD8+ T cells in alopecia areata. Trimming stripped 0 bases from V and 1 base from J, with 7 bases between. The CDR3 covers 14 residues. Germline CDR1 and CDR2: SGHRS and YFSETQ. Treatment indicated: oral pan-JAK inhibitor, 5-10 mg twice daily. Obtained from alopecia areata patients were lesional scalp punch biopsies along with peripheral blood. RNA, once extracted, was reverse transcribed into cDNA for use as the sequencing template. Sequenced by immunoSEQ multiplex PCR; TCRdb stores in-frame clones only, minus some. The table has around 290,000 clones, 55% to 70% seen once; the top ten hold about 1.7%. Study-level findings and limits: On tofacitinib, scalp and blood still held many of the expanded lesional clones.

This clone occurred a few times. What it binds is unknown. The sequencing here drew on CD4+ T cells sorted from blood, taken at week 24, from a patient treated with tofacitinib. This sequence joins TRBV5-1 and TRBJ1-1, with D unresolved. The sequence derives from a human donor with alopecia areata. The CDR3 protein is CASSLDTPNTEAFF. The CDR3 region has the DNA TGCGCCAGCAGCTTGGATACACCGAACACTGAAGCTTTCTTT.